The T cell receptor beta chain under discussion was sequenced for a study of T cells in localized non-small cell lung cancer. Points from the study as a whole: Tumor samples were not multi-region, leaving intratumor heterogeneity unexcluded. T cell clonality was highest in uninvolved adjacent lung, above tumor. Median detection of top 100 tumor clones in adjacent lung was over 45 clones. Higher blood T cell density tracked longer overall survival.

Trimming took off 0 bases at V and 1 base at J, with 20 bases between the two ends. Per the germline V gene, CDR1 is LNHNV and CDR2 is YYDKDF (reference sequence). The CDR3 loop spans 19 amino acids. Profiled with immunoSEQ multiplex PCR; TCRdb holds only in-frame clones, not every one. Of 50,000 to 65,000 clones listed, 75% to 85% are singletons. A word on this clone: Antigen unknown.

This clonotype was obtained from a man between 40 and 69 years old with stage II lung adenocarcinoma. The J gene is TRBJ2-3, the V gene TRBV15; a weak D match, TRBD2 (5 bases). The sample in question was PBMCs, obtained before any cancer treatment. The CDR3, as DNA: TGTGCCACCAGCAGAGATTTTCCCGAAGACTACCTCCGCACAGATACGCAGTATTTT. Translated: CATSRDFPEDYLRTDTQYF.